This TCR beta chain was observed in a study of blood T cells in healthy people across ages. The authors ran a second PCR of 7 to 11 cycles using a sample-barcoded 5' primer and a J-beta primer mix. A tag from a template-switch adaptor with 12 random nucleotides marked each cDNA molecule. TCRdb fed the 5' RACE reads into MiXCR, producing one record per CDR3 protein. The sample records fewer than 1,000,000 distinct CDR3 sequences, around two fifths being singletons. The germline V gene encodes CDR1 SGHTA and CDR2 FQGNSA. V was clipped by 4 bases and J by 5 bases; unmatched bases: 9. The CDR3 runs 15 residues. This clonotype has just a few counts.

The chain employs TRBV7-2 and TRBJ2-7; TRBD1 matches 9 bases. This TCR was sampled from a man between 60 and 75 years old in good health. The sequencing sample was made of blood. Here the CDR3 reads CASSYGTGPSNEQYF. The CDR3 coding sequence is TGTGCCAGCAGCTACGGGACAGGGCCCTCTAACGAGCAGTACTTC.